This section outlines one TCR beta chain sequence together with its context. These data originate in a study of blood T cell repertoires in COVID-19. Here immunoSEQ multiplex PCR was the method, and the copy in TCRdb shows in-frame clones only, minus some. The sample holds 250,000 to 350,000 clones, 75% to 90% seen once. CDR1 is LNHDA and CDR2 is SQIVND in the germline V gene (reference sequence). The V gene end was trimmed by 5 bases and the J gene end by 3 bases; junction bases not matched to a gene: 5. This CDR3 has 16 amino acids. The V call is TRBV19, the J call TRBJ1-4; 11 bases are a match to TRBD1. The receptor comes from an older woman with acute or convalescent COVID-19. Sequencing used peripheral blood. This chain's CDR3 is CASSPRDRGSNEKLFF. The CDR3 DNA sequence: TGTGCCAGTAGTCCCCGGGACAGGGGGTCTAATGAAAAACTGTTTTTT.